One sample yielded the 23 T cell receptor beta chains listed below, sequenced in a study of blood T cell repertoires in COVID-19 (dated by TCRdb to 2018 to 2021). Library generation was performed with the immunoSEQ multiplex PCR assay. TCRdb provides this immuneACCESS table in a form limited to in-frame rearrangements. Some clones are lacking; in checked studies, under half of them reflect an unresolved V gene, and why the rest are absent is not known. The sample contains around 100,000 clones, 86% of them found a single time. Clones ranked in the top ten supply about 1.7% of the sample. The sequenced sample consisted of peripheral blood. These receptor sequences come from a man at least 80 years old with acute or convalescent COVID-19.

The rearrangement uses TRBV7-2 and TRBJ2-1; D is possibly TRBD2 (6 bases). V was shortened by 3 bases and J by 4 bases, with 13 bases between the two germline ends. The CDR3 covers 15 residues. CDR1 and CDR2 from the germline V gene are SGHTA and FQGNSA. The CDR3 loop is CASSFRDLSYNEQFF. For the CDR3, the DNA is TGTGCCAGCAGCTTTCGGGACTTAAGTTACAATGAGCAGTTCTTC.

The rearrangement uses TRBV28 and TRBJ2-1; D call uncertain. Germline-derived CDR1 and CDR2 are MDHEN and SYDVKM. V lost 4 bases and J 7 bases, leaving 14 bases between the germline ends. The CDR3 loop spans 14 amino acids. CDR3 in amino acids: CASSSPQSSNEQFF. In DNA, the CDR3 is TGTGCCAGCAGTTCGCCCCAGTCTTCGAATGAGCAGTTCTTC.

This clone was seen more than once but under ten times. This chain joins TRBV5-1 and TRBJ2-7; 14 positions match TRBD2. The germline V gene encodes CDR1 SGHRS and CDR2 YFSETQ. V shed 2 bases and J 6 bases; nucleotides not matched to a gene: 4. The CDR3 length is 15 residues. The CDR3 loop is CASSFGLAGGLEQYF. The CDR3, as DNA: TGCGCCAGCAGCTTCGGACTAGCGGGAGGACTCGAGCAGTACTTC. Drawing the rest from reference TRBV5-1 and TRBJ2-7, the complete variable domain is KAGVTQTPRYLIKTRGQQVTLSCSPISGHRSVSWYQQTPGQGLQFLFEYFSETQRNKGNFPGRFSGRQFSNSRSEMNVSTLELGDSALYLCASSFGLAGGLEQYFGPGTRLTVT.

The chain employs TRBV27 and TRBJ1-5, with TRBD1 identical over 10 bases. The V segment lost 5 bases and the J segment 1 base; nucleotides outside the gene matches: 5. The CDR3 loop spans 16 amino acids. Germline V gene sequence: CDR1 MNHEY, CDR2 SMNVEV (reference sequence). CDR3 coding DNA: TGTGCCAGCAGTCCCGGGACAGGGGTCAGCAATCAGCCCCAGCATTTT. This encodes CASSPGTGVSNQPQHF.

The chain couples TRBV15 to TRBJ1-1; 7 nucleotides line up with TRBD1. Trimming took 1 base from V and 4 from J; bases not matched to a gene: 0. This CDR3 has 13 amino acids. CDR1 is LNHNV, CDR2 YYDKDF, per germline (reference sequence). The CDR3 sequence: CATSRAGGTEAFF. The CDR3 DNA follows: TGTGCCACCAGCAGAGCAGGGGGCACTGAAGCTTTCTTT.

The rearrangement links TRBV19 to TRBJ2-7, with 7 positions matching TRBD2. J was trimmed by 1 base and V by 2 bases; bases with no gene match: 20. Germline CDR1 and CDR2: LNHDA and SQIVND (reference sequence). This CDR3 contains 20 residues. The CDR3: CASSIWDREVKAKGSYEQYF. The CDR3 DNA is TGTGCCAGTAGTATATGGGACCGGGAGGTAAAGGCGAAGGGGTCCTACGAGCAGTACTTC.

The chain employs TRBV28 and TRBJ1-5, with D perhaps matching TRBD1 (5 bases). Germline CDR1 and CDR2: MDHEN and SYDVKM. There are 14 residues in the CDR3. Trimming pared 3 bases from V and 3 bases from J, leaving 9 bases between. CDR3 in amino acids: CASSFQDINQPQHF. CDR3 sequence (DNA): TGTGCCAGCAGTTTTCAGGACATCAATCAGCCCCAGCATTTT.

The genes are TRBV19 and TRBJ1-5, with TRBD1 identical over 9 bases. Trimming removed 5 bases from V and 6 bases from J; junction bases left unmatched: 5. The CDR3 is 14 amino acids. Germline V lookup: CDR1 LNHDA, CDR2 SQIVND (reference sequence). CDR3 amino acids: CASSVDRGGQPQHF. The DNA of the CDR3 is TGTGCCAGTAGTGTGGACAGGGGAGGTCAGCCCCAGCATTTT.

The gene calls are TRBV11-2 and TRBJ2-5; D possibly corresponds to TRBD2 (6 bases). The germline V gene has CDR1 SGHAT and CDR2 FQNNGV. There are 17 residues in the CDR3. Trimming removed 3 bases from V and 2 bases from J, with 19 bases in between. This CDR3 reads CASSFRARGGRQETQYF. Here the CDR3 DNA reads TGTGCCAGCAGCTTTAGGGCCCGGGGAGGCCGGCAAGAGACCCAGTACTTC.

V usage is TRBV19 and J usage is TRBJ2-5; D is possibly TRBD1 (5 bases). The V end was cut by 1 base, the J end by 0 bases, with 9 bases between. This CDR3 region has 15 residues. Germline CDR1 is LNHDA and CDR2 is SQIVND (reference sequence). The CDR3 region has the DNA TGTGCCAGTAGTATAGTAAAGGGGTACCAAGAGACCCAGTACTTC. Translating gives CASSIVKGYQETQYF. Together with reference TRBV19 and TRBJ2-5, the CDR3 gives the full variable domain: DGGITQSPKYLFRKEGQNVTLSCEQNLNHDAMYWYRQDPGQGLRLIYYSQIVNDFQKGDIAEGYSVSREKKESFPLTVTSAQKNPTAFYLCASSIVKGYQETQYFGPGTRLLVL.

The genes are TRBV21-1 and TRBJ2-2; TRBD2 is the table's D call and was not checked against the DNA. TRBV21-1 is a pseudogene locus. The CDR3 has 20 amino acids. CDR3 bases: TGTGCCAGCAGCAAATTTGAGTTTCGGACTAGCGGGATGATTGGCGGGGAGCTGTTTTTT. Translating gives CASSKFEFRTSGMIGGELFF.

V and J are TRBV25-1 and TRBJ2-5; 7 positions match TRBD2. V was pared by 2 bases and J by 5 bases, with 5 bases of the junction left unmatched. CDR3 length: 14 residues. Germline V gives CDR1 MGHDK, CDR2 SYGVNS. CDR3 amino acids: CASSEGGRRETQYF. For the CDR3, the DNA is TGTGCCAGCAGTGAAGGCGGGAGAAGGGAGACCCAGTACTTC.

J is TRBJ2-5 and V is TRBV28; 8 bases match TRBD2. The germline gives CDR1 MDHEN, CDR2 SYDVKM. This CDR3 is built from 16 residues. Losses at the gene ends were 10 bases for V and 5 bases for J; bases not matched to a gene: 18. The CDR3 is CATSANSGTGGETQYF. The CDR3 DNA follows: TGTGCCACCTCAGCTAATAGCGGGACCGGGGGGGAGACCCAGTACTTC. The full variable domain, with the rest looked up from reference TRBV28 and TRBJ2-5, is DVKVTQSSRYLVKRTGEKVFLECVQDMDHENMFWYRQDPGLGLRLIYFSYDVKMKEKGDIPEGYSVSREKKERFSLILESASTNQTSMYLCATSANSGTGGETQYFGPGTRLLVL.

This clone was seen just once. This chain joins TRBV29-1 and TRBJ1-2; 8 bases align to TRBD1. J was trimmed by 8 bases and V by 4 bases; bases with no gene match: 12. The CDR3 consists of 14 residues. CDR1 is SQVTM and CDR2 is ANQGSEA in the germline V gene. CDR3 DNA: TGCAGCGTTGTGGACAGGGCTAACGTGAGGGGCTACACCTTC. Its translation is CSVVDRANVRGYTF.

This chain connects TRBV27 to TRBJ2-3; the D gene is possibly TRBD2 (6 bases). CDR1 and CDR2 from the germline V gene are MNHEY and SMNVEV (reference sequence). The CDR3 runs to 18 residues. V was shortened by 8 bases and J by 2 bases, with 26 bases between the two germline ends. This chain's CDR3 is CASSPLRGERRVTDTQYF. As DNA, the CDR3 is TGTGCCAGCTCCCCTCTCCGCGGGGAGAGGAGGGTCACAGATACGCAGTATTTT.

This chain uses TRBV9 with TRBJ2-7; D possibly corresponds to TRBD2 (5 bases). The V gene's germline CDR1 is SGDLS and CDR2 YYNGEE. This CDR3 contains 14 residues. V was pared by 4 bases and J by 2 bases, with 13 bases between. The CDR3 loop is CASSPSSFTYEQYF. The CDR3 DNA reads TGTGCCAGCAGCCCCTCTAGCTTTACCTACGAGCAGTACTTC. Drawing the rest from reference TRBV9 and TRBJ2-7, the complete variable domain is DSGVTQTPKHLITATGQRVTLRCSPRSGDLSVYWYQQSLDQGLQFLIQYYNGEERAKGNILERFSAQQFPDLHSELNLSSLELGDSALYFCASSPSSFTYEQYFGPGTRLTVT.

This clone was picked up a small number of times. V gene TRBV13 combines with J gene TRBJ1-2, with 11 bases that match TRBD1. Germline V gene sequence: CDR1 PRHDT, CDR2 FYEKMQ (reference sequence). This CDR3 comprises 15 residues. V lost 2 bases, J lost 7 bases, and 6 bases stayed unmatched. The CDR3 bases are TGTGCCAGCAGCTTATATGGACAGGGGGCCGGTGGCTACACCTTC. Amino acid sequence: CASSLYGQGAGGYTF.

CDR3: CSFWNGGLGVEQFF. In nucleotides, the CDR3 is TGCAGCTTTTGGAACGGTGGGTTAGGGGTTGAGCAGTTCTTC. J is TRBJ2-1 and V is TRBV29-1; D perhaps matches TRBD1 (5 bases). CDR1 SQVTM and CDR2 ANQGSEA come from the germline V gene. The CDR3 is 14 residues long. The ends were cut back, 8 bases at V and 9 bases at J, with 23 bases in the middle.

The chain combines TRBV6-5 with TRBJ2-3; perhaps TRBD2 as D (6 bases). V shed 2 bases and J shed 2 bases, with 14 bases lying between them. Germline lookup yields CDR1 MNHEY and CDR2 SVGAGI. The CDR3 has 16 amino acids. The CDR3: CASSYGGSTDTDTQYF. DNA of the CDR3: TGTGCCAGCAGTTACGGGGGGTCTACGGACACAGATACGCAGTATTTT.

In its sample, this clone was seen once. This chain connects TRBV7-2 to TRBJ2-3; TRBD2 aligns across 7 bases. V gave up 2 bases and J gave up 5 bases; unmatched junction bases: 10. Germline V gives CDR1 SGHTA, CDR2 FQGNSA. The CDR3 contains 16 residues. The CDR3 sequence is CASSLFVPSGKDTQYF. The CDR3 bases are TGTGCCAGCAGCTTATTTGTGCCGAGCGGGAAAGATACGCAGTATTTT. The full variable domain, its missing parts supplied by reference TRBV7-2 and TRBJ2-3, is GAGVSQSPSNKVTEKGKDVELRCDPISGHTALYWYRQSLGQGLEFLIYFQGNSAPDKSGLPSDRFSAERTGGSVSTLTIQRTQQEDSAVYLCASSLFVPSGKDTQYFGPGTRLTVL.

The V gene is TRBV5-1, the J gene TRBJ2-2, with D possibly TRBD2 on 6 matching bases. Trimming stripped 4 bases from V and 4 bases from J, with 20 bases between. The CDR3 totals 17 residues. Germline V gene lookup returns CDR1 SGHRS and CDR2 YFSETQ. Written as DNA, the CDR3 is TGCGCCAGCAGCCTCAGGTTGGGAACCGGGGGCACCGGGGAGCTGTTTTTT. The encoded protein is CASSLRLGTGGTGELFF. The variable domain in full, completed from reference TRBV5-1 and TRBJ2-2, reads KAGVTQTPRYLIKTRGQQVTLSCSPISGHRSVSWYQQTPGQGLQFLFEYFSETQRNKGNFPGRFSGRQFSNSRSEMNVSTLELGDSALYLCASSLRLGTGGTGELFFGEGSRLTVL.

The V and J genes are TRBV28 and TRBJ1-5, with D perhaps matching TRBD1 (5 bases). Trimming stripped 6 bases from V and 0 bases from J, with 9 bases between. The germline V gene encodes CDR1 MDHEN and CDR2 SYDVKM. This CDR3 has 14 amino acids. In DNA form, the CDR3 reads TGTGCCAGCAGGCACCAGGGTAGCAATCAGCCCCAGCATTTT. It codes for CASRHQGSNQPQHF.

CDR3 amino acids: CASMRPWGNTIYF. The CDR3 DNA sequence: TGTGCCAGCATGAGGCCATGGGGAAACACCATATATTTT. V is TRBV28 and J is TRBJ1-3; D remains ambiguous. The CDR3 runs 13 residues. V shed 7 bases and J shed 4 bases, with 11 bases lying between them. Germline V gene sequence: CDR1 MDHEN, CDR2 SYDVKM.